What follows are 17 T cell receptor beta chains derived from one specimen sequenced in a study of blood T cell repertoires in COVID-19. Libraries were prepared by immunoSEQ multiplex PCR; TCRdb keeps only in-frame clonotypes and omits some of them. Of 90,000 to 120,000 clones listed, 80% to 85% are singletons. The material sequenced was peripheral blood. All receptors derive from a man between 65 and 85 years old with acute or convalescent COVID-19.

V gene TRBV9 combines with J gene TRBJ2-2, with 10 bases matching TRBD2. There are 16 residues in the CDR3. Trimming at V came to 0 bases and at J to 9 bases, leaving 8 bases not matched to a gene. CDR1 and CDR2 (germline): SGDLS, YYNGEE. The CDR3: CASSVVSGGADRELFF. For the CDR3, the DNA is TGTGCCAGCAGCGTAGTCAGCGGGGGGGCCGACCGGGAGCTGTTTTTT. Drawing the rest from reference TRBV9 and TRBJ2-2, the complete variable domain is DSGVTQTPKHLITATGQRVTLRCSPRSGDLSVYWYQQSLDQGLQFLIQYYNGEERAKGNILERFSAQQFPDLHSELNLSSLELGDSALYFCASSVVSGGADRELFFGEGSRLTVL.

This sequence joins TRBV11-3 and TRBJ1-4; no clear D gene. Trimming left V 0 bases short and J 7 bases short, with 6 bases between. The CDR3 covers 13 residues. The V gene's germline CDR1 is SGHNT and CDR2 YENEEA. The CDR3 nucleotides read TGTGCCAGCAGCTTAGAGGAGGGTGAAAAACTGTTTTTT. It translates to CASSLEEGEKLFF.

The rearrangement links TRBV7-6 to TRBJ2-4; 10 nucleotides match TRBD1. There are 15 residues in the CDR3. J was trimmed by 8 bases and V by 5 bases; bases with no gene match: 9. Germline loops: CDR1 SGHVS, CDR2 FNYEAQ. CDR3 nucleotides: TGTGCCAGCAGCCTTCAGGACAGGGGGATTGACATTCAGTACTTC. It encodes CASSLQDRGIDIQYF. The full variable domain, in which reference TRBV7-6 and TRBJ2-4 provide the parts outside the CDR3, is GAGVSQSPRYKVTKRGQDVALRCDPISGHVSLYWYRQALGQGPEFLTYFNYEAQQDKSGLPNDRFSAERPEGSISTLTIQRTEQRDSAMYRCASSLQDRGIDIQYFGAGTRLSVL.

V usage is TRBV7-9 and J usage is TRBJ2-5; 13 bases align to TRBD2. The CDR3 extends over 17 amino acids. J lost 3 bases, V lost 4 bases, and 8 bases had no gene match. Germline assignment: CDR1 SEHNR and CDR2 FQNEAQ (reference sequence). The CDR3: CASSSIWTSGGEETQYF. The CDR3 coding sequence is TGTGCCAGCAGCTCTATCTGGACTAGCGGGGGTGAAGAGACCCAGTACTTC.

This clone was seen only a few times. The J gene is TRBJ1-2, the V gene TRBV7-9; D gene uncertain. Germline V gene sequence: CDR1 SEHNR, CDR2 FQNEAQ (reference sequence). The V end lost 6 bases, the J end lost 7 bases, and 15 bases lay between the germline ends. The CDR3 is 13 amino acids. CDR3 sequence reads: CASSSGEAGGYTF. The CDR3 DNA is TGTGCCAGCAGTTCCGGGGAAGCCGGTGGCTACACCTTC.

The V gene is TRBV7-6, the J gene TRBJ2-1, with D hard to call. Trimming pared 2 bases from V and 7 bases from J, leaving 9 bases between. CDR1 and CDR2 from the germline V gene are SGHVS and FNYEAQ. The CDR3 consists of 13 residues. The CDR3 spells CASSLMRRNEQFF. For the CDR3, the DNA is TGTGCCAGCAGCTTAATGCGGCGGAATGAGCAGTTCTTC.

CDR3 loop: CASTHSPGQGSDEQYF. In nucleotides, the CDR3 is TGTGCCAGCACCCACTCGCCGGGACAGGGGAGCGACGAGCAGTACTTC. The gene calls are TRBV6-6 and TRBJ2-7; 10 bases match TRBD1. The germline V gene has CDR1 MNHNY and CDR2 SVGAGI (reference sequence). The CDR3 spans 16 residues. The junction had 14 bases not matched to a gene; V was cut back by 7 bases and J by 5 bases.

This chain connects TRBV11-3 to TRBJ2-1; 9 positions match TRBD1. V was clipped by 5 bases and J by 7 bases; unmatched bases: 3. Germline V gene lookup returns CDR1 SGHNT and CDR2 YENEEA. CDR3 length: 13 residues. The CDR3 loop reads CASSQTGGNEQFF. CDR3 nucleotide sequence: TGTGCCAGCAGCCAGACAGGGGGGAATGAGCAGTTCTTC.

This chain links TRBV29-1 with TRBJ1-2, with 9 bases matching TRBD1. The CDR3 is made up of 13 amino acids. Losses at the gene ends were 1 base for V and 6 bases for J; bases not matched to a gene: 3. Germline lookup yields CDR1 SQVTM and CDR2 ANQGSEA. In DNA, the CDR3 is TGCAGCGTTGAAGGAGGGACAGGGAATGGCTACACCTTC. It specifies CSVEGGTGNGYTF.

This chain links TRBV6-5 with TRBJ1-1; possibly TRBD1 for D (5 bases). V was shortened by 7 bases and J by 1 base, with 13 bases between the two germline ends. Germline V gene lookup returns CDR1 MNHEY and CDR2 SVGAGI. This CDR3 comprises 14 residues. CDR3: CASTNTGKNTEAFF. DNA of the CDR3: TGTGCCAGCACAAACACAGGAAAGAACACTGAAGCTTTCTTT.

This chain uses TRBV11-2 with TRBJ1-2, with D perhaps matching TRBD1 (6 bases). The CDR3 loop spans 13 amino acids. Trimming removed 0 bases at V and 8 bases at J, with 10 bases between. The germline V gene encodes CDR1 SGHAT and CDR2 FQNNGV. In nucleotides, the CDR3 is TGTGCCAGCAGCTTAGAGGGGGCTCGGGGCTACACCTTC. Amino acid sequence: CASSLEGARGYTF.

This clone was seen just once. V gene TRBV5-4 combines with J gene TRBJ1-6; TRBD1 is a possible D gene (5 bases). CDR1 is SGHNT and CDR2 is YYREEE in the germline V gene (reference sequence). This CDR3 spans 15 amino acids. V gave up 6 bases and J gave up 8 bases, with 18 bases separating them. The CDR3 sequence: CASTVGGGDDSPLHF. The CDR3 nucleotides read TGTGCCAGCACCGTAGGAGGAGGGGACGATTCACCCCTCCACTTT.

The chain couples TRBV6-4 to TRBJ1-2; D remains ambiguous. The CDR3 consists of 15 residues. Germline CDR1 and CDR2: MRHNA and SNTAGT. Trimming shortened V by 2 bases and J by 4 bases, and 14 bases separated the two germline ends. Here the CDR3 DNA reads TGTGCCAGCAGTGACGGAGGGCGCGAGGGCTATGGCTACACCTTC. Translated: CASSDGGREGYGYTF.

The V and J genes are TRBV6-6 and TRBJ1-1; TRBD1 is a possible D gene (6 bases). With 0 bases removed from V and 11 bases from J, the gap between germline ends came to 16 bases. The CDR3 runs 14 residues. The germline V gene has CDR1 MNHNY and CDR2 SVGAGI (reference sequence). The CDR3 DNA is TGTGCCAGCAGTTACTCTTCCAACAGGGATCGGGCTTTCTTT. Protein product: CASSYSSNRDRAFF.

V is TRBV5-1 and J is TRBJ1-6, with 8 positions matching TRBD1. Looked up from germline, CDR1 is SGHRS and CDR2 is YFSETQ. The V segment lost 3 bases and the J segment 7 bases; nucleotides outside the gene matches: 3. CDR3 length: 14 amino acids. DNA for the CDR3: TGCGCCAGCAGCTCGGGACAGGCAAATTCACCCCTCCACTTT. Amino acids: CASSSGQANSPLHF.

V is TRBV19 and J is TRBJ2-1; TRBD1 matches 11 bases. The CDR3 totals 15 residues. V trimming: 7 bases; J trimming: 3 bases; junction bases outside the gene matches: 5. Germline CDR1 and CDR2: LNHDA and SQIVND (reference sequence). The CDR3 spells CASTPGTGGYNEQFF. The DNA of the CDR3 is TGTGCCAGTACTCCCGGGACAGGGGGCTACAATGAGCAGTTCTTC.

This sequence joins TRBV19 and TRBJ1-1, with 9 bases identical to TRBD1. Trimming took 3 bases from V and 4 from J; bases not matched to a gene: 6. Germline V gene lookup returns CDR1 LNHDA and CDR2 SQIVND (reference sequence). The length of the CDR3 is 15 residues. CDR3 DNA: TGTGCCAGTAGTATTTCCGGGACAGGGTCCACTGAAGCTTTCTTT. It is translated as CASSISGTGSTEAFF. The full variable domain, with the rest looked up from reference TRBV19 and TRBJ1-1, is DGGITQSPKYLFRKEGQNVTLSCEQNLNHDAMYWYRQDPGQGLRLIYYSQIVNDFQKGDIAEGYSVSREKKESFPLTVTSAQKNPTAFYLCASSISGTGSTEAFFGQGTRLTVV.